The T cell receptor (beta chain) under discussion was sequenced for a study of blood T cell repertoires in COVID-19. For the study at large: Acute and convalescent COVID-19 specimens originated in the United States, Italy and Spain.

Participants spanned ages about 18 to 100 years and resided in some 22 US areas. Researchers sorted participants into cohorts using their self-reported clinical history. Trimming shortened V by 6 bases and J by 2 bases, and 13 bases separated the two germline ends. The CDR3 has 14 amino acids. Germline assignment: CDR1 LNHDA and CDR2 SQIVND (reference sequence). Original handling: Reference gene primer amplification gave estimated nucleated cell counts. Generated by immunoSEQ multiplex PCR, the TCRdb table keeps only in-frame clones and is missing some. For V, J and clone size, that table is used; D and trimming come from the DNA. This sample carries fewer than 250,000 clones, 80% to 90% of them seen once, and the ten largest clones take about 4.6%.

Sample: PBMCs or T cells enriched from blood (not recorded which). V is TRBV19 and J is TRBJ1-2; possible D gene TRBD1, 6 bases. The clonotype was recovered from a woman between 45 and 65 years old who had been exposed to COVID-19. CDR3 region: CASRKPQGNYGYTF. The CDR3 DNA is TGTGCCAGTAGGAAACCACAGGGAAACTATGGCTACACCTTC.